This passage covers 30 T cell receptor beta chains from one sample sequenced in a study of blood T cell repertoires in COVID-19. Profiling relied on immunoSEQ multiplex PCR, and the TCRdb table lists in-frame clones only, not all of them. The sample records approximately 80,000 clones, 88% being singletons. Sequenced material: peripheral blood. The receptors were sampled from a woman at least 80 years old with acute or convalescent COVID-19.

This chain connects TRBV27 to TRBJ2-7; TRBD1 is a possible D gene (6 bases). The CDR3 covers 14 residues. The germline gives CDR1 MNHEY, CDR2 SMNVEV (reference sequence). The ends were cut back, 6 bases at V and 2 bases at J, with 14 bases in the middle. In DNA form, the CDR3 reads TGTGCCAGCAGGAACCCGGGACACCCCTACGAGCAGTACTTC. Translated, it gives CASRNPGHPYEQYF.

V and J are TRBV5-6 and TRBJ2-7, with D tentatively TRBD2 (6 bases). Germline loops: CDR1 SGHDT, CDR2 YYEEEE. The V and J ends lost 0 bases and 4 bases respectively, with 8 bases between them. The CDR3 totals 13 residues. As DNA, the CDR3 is TGTGCCAGCAGCTTGGCTGGGACTTACGAGCAGTACTTC. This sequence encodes CASSLAGTYEQYF.

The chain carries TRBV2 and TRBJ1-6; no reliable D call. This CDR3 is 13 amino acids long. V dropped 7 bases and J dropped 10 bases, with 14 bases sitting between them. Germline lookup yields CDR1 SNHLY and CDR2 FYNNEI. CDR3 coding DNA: TGTGCCAGCACAGAGACTCGTCAATCACCCCTCCACTTT. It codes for CASTETRQSPLHF.

The CDR3 region is CASSVVGTSVNEQFF. The DNA for the CDR3 is TGTGCCAGCAGCGTAGTGGGGACTAGTGTAAATGAGCAGTTCTTC. The chain has TRBV9 and TRBJ2-1; TRBD2 agrees at 8 bases. Unmatched junction bases numbered 6, after V lost 0 bases and J lost 7 bases. CDR1 SGDLS and CDR2 YYNGEE come from the germline V gene. This CDR3 has 15 residues.

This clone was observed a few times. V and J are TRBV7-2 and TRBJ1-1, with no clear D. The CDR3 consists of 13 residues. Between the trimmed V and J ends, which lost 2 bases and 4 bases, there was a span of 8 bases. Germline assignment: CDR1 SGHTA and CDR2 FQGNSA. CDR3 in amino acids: CASSLSGLTEAFF. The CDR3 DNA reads TGTGCCAGCAGCTTATCTGGGCTCACTGAAGCTTTCTTT.

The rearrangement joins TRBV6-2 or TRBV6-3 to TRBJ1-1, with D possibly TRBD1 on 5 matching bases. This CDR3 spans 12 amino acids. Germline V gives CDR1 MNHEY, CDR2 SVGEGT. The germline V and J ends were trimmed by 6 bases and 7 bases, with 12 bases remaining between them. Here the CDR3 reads CASRYPRVEAFF. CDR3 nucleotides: TGTGCCAGCAGATACCCCAGGGTTGAAGCTTTCTTT.

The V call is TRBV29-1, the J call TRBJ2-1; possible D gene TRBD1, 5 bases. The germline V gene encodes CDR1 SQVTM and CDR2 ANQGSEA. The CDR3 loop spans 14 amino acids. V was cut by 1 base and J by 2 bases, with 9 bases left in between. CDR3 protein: CSVEGQYAYNEQFF. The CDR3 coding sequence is TGCAGCGTTGAAGGACAGTACGCCTACAATGAGCAGTTCTTC.

The DNA for the CDR3 is TGTGCCAGTAGCCCTAGCGGGAGTGTATACGAGCAGTACTTC. Its translation is CASSPSGSVYEQYF. J is TRBJ2-7 and V is TRBV19, with 10 positions matching TRBD2. CDR1 and CDR2 from the germline V gene are LNHDA and SQIVND (reference sequence). V shed 6 bases and J 4 bases; nucleotides not matched to a gene: 6. The CDR3 covers 14 residues.

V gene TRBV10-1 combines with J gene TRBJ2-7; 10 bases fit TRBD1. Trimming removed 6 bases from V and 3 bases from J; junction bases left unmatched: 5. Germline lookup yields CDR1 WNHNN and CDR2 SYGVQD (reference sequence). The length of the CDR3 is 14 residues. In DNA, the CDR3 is TGCGCCAGCAGCCCAGGGGACAGGGGCTACGAGCAGTACTTC. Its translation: CASSPGDRGYEQYF.

In nucleotides, the CDR3 is TGTGCCAGCTCACCAGGGGCAGGGGGGCATTCACCCCTCCACTTT. Its protein product is CASSPGAGGHSPLHF. The chain combines TRBV18 with TRBJ1-6; 7 bases are shared with TRBD1. Germline V gene sequence: CDR1 KGHSH, CDR2 LQKENI. With 2 bases clipped from V and 8 bases from J, the junction kept 6 bases outside the gene matches. The CDR3 loop spans 15 amino acids.

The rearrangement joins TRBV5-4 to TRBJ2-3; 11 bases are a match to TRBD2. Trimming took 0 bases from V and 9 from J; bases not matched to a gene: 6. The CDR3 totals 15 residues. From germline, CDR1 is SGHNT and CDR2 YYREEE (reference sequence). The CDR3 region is CASSLELAGVETQYF. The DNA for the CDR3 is TGTGCCAGCAGCTTGGAACTAGCGGGAGTTGAGACGCAGTATTTT.

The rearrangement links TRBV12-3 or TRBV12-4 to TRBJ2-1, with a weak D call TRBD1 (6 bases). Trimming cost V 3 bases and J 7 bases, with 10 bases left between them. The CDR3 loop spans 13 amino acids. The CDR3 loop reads CASSFTGPNEQFF. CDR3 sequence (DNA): TGTGCCAGCAGTTTTACAGGGCCGAATGAGCAGTTCTTC.

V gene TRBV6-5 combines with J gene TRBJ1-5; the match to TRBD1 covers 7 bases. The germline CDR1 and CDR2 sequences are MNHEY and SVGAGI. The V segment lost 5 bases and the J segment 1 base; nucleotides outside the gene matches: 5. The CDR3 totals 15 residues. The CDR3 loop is CASSQTGTSNQPQHF. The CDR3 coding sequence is TGTGCCAGCAGTCAGACAGGGACGAGCAATCAGCCCCAGCATTTT.

CDR3 coding DNA: TGTGCCAGCAGTTATGACAGTAACTATGGCTACACCTTC. Protein sequence: CASSYDSNYGYTF. V is TRBV12-3 or TRBV12-4 and J is TRBJ1-2, with D possibly matching TRBD1 (5 bases). CDR3 size: 13 residues. V lost 4 bases and J lost 1, with 7 bases in between.

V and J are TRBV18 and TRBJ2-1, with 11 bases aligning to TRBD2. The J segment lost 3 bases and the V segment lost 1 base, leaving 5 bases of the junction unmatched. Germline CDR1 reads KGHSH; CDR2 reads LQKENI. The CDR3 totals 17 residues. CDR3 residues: CASSPRPGTSGYNEQFF. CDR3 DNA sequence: TGTGCCAGCTCACCACGCCCGGGGACTAGCGGCTACAATGAGCAGTTCTTC.

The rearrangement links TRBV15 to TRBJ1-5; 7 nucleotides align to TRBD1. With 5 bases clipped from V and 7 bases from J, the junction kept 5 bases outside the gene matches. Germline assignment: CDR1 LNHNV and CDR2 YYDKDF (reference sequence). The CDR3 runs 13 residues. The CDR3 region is CATSLQGGQPQHF. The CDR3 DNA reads TGTGCCACCAGCCTCCAGGGGGGACAGCCCCAGCATTTT. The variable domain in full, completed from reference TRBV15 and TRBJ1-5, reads DAMVIQNPRYQVTQFGKPVTLSCSQTLNHNVMYWYQQKSSQAPKLLFHYYDKDFNNEADTPDNFQSRRPNTSFCFLDIRSPGLGDTAMYLCATSLQGGQPQHFGDGTRLSIL.

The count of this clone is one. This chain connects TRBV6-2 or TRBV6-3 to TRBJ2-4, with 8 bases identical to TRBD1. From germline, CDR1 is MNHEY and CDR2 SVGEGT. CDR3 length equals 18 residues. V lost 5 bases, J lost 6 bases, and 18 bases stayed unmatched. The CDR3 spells CASSPRQGPRGDLNIQYF. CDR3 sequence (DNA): TGTGCCAGCAGTCCCCGACAGGGGCCTCGGGGTGACTTAAACATTCAGTACTTC.

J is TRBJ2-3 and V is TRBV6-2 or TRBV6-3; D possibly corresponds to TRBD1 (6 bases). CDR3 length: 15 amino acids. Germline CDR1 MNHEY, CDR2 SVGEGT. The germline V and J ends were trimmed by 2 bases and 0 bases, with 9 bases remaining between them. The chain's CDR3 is CASSYTGSSTDTQYF. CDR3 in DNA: TGTGCCAGCAGTTACACAGGGTCCAGCACAGATACGCAGTATTTT.

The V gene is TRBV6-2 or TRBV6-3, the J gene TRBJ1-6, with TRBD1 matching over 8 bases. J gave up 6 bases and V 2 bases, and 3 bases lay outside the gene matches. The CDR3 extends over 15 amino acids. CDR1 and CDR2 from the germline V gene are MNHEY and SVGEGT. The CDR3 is CASSYPTGGNSPLHF. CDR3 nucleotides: TGTGCCAGCAGTTACCCAACAGGGGGTAATTCACCCCTCCACTTT.

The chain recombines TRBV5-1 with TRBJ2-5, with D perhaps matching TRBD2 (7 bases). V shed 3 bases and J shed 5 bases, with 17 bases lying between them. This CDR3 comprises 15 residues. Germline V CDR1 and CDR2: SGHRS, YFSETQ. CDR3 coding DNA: TGCGCCAGCAGCTACCTAGCGGCAGGACAGGAGACCCAGTACTTC. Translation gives CASSYLAAGQETQYF. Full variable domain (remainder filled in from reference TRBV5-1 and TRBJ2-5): KAGVTQTPRYLIKTRGQQVTLSCSPISGHRSVSWYQQTPGQGLQFLFEYFSETQRNKGNFPGRFSGRQFSNSRSEMNVSTLELGDSALYLCASSYLAAGQETQYFGPGTRLLVL.

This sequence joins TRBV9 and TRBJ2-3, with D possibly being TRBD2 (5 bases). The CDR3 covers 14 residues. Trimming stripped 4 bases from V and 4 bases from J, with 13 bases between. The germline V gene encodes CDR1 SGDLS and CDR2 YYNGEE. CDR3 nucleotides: TGTGCCAGCAGCCTGATCCGGGATTCAGATACGCAGTATTTT. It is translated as CASSLIRDSDTQYF. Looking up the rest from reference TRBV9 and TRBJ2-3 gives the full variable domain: DSGVTQTPKHLITATGQRVTLRCSPRSGDLSVYWYQQSLDQGLQFLIQYYNGEERAKGNILERFSAQQFPDLHSELNLSSLELGDSALYFCASSLIRDSDTQYFGPGTRLTVL.

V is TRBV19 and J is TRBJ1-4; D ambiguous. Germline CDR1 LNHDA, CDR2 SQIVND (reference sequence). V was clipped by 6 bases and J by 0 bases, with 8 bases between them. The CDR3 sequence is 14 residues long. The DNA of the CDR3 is TGTGCCAGTAGAATACCTGCAACTAATGAAAAACTGTTTTTT. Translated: CASRIPATNEKLFF.

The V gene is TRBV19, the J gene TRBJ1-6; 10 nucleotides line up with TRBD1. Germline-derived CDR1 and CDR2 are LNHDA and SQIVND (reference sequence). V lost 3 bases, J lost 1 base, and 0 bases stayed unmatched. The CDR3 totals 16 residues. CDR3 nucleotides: TGTGCCAGTAGTATGGACAGGGGGTCCTATAATTCACCCCTCCACTTT. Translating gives CASSMDRGSYNSPLHF.

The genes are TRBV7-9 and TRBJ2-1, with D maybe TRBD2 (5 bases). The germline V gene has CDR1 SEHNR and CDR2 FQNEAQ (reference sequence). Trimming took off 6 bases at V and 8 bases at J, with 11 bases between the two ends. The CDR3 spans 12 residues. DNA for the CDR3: TGTGCCAGCAGGCCGGACTTTGATGAGCAGTTCTTC. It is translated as CASRPDFDEQFF.

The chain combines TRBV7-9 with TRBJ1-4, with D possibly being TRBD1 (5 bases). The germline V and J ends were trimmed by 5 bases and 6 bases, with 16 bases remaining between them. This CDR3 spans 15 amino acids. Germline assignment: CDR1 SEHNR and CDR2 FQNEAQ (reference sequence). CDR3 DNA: TGTGCCAGCAGCCGCGGCCAGGGCCGGGATGAAAAACTGTTTTTT. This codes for CASSRGQGRDEKLFF.

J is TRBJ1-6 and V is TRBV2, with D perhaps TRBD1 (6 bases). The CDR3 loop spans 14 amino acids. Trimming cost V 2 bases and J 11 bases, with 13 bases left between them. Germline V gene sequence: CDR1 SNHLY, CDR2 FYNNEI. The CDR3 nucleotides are TGTGCCAGCAGTGAAACTGGACAGCTAACACCCCTCCACTTT. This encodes CASSETGQLTPLHF. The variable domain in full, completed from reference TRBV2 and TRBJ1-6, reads EPEVTQTPSHQVTQMGQEVILRCVPISNHLYFYWYRQILGQKVEFLVSFYNNEISEKSEIFDDQFSVERPDGSNFTLKIRSTKLEDSAMYFCASSETGQLTPLHFGNGTRLTVT.

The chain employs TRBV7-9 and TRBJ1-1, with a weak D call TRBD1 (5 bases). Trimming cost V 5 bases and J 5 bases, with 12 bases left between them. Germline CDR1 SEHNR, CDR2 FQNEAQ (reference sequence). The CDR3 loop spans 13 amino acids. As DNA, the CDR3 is TGTGCCAGCAGCGGGGCGGTAGGGACTGAAGCTTTCTTT. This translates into CASSGAVGTEAFF.

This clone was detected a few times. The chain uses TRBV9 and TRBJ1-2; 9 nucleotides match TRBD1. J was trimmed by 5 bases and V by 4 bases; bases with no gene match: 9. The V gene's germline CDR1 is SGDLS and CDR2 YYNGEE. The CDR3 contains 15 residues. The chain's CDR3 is CASSSGQGAWYGYTF. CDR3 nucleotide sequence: TGTGCCAGCAGCTCGGGACAGGGCGCGTGGTATGGCTACACCTTC. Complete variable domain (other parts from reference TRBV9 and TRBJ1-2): DSGVTQTPKHLITATGQRVTLRCSPRSGDLSVYWYQQSLDQGLQFLIQYYNGEERAKGNILERFSAQQFPDLHSELNLSSLELGDSALYFCASSSGQGAWYGYTFGSGTRLTVV.

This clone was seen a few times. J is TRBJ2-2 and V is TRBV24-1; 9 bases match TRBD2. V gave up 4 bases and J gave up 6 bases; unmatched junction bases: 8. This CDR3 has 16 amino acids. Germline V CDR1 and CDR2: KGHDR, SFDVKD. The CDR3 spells CATSDAGTSSPGELFF. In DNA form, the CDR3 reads TGTGCCACCAGTGACGCCGGGACTAGCTCCCCCGGGGAGCTGTTTTTT.

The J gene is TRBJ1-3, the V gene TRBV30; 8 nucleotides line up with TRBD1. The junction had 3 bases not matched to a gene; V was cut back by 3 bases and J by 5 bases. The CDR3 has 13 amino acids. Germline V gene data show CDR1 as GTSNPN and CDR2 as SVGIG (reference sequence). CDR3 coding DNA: TGTGCCTGGAGAGGACAGGGCAGAAACACCATATATTTT. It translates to CAWRGQGRNTIYF.